These T cell receptor beta chains were read from a single sample in a study of brain T cells in children with intractable seizures. This table comes from immunoSEQ multiplex PCR, and its TCRdb copy is limited to in-frame clones, with some not included. The sample carries a few hundred thousand clones, over 85% recorded once. The specimen comprised peripheral blood, sampled 4 to 5 months after surgery. These receptors all stem from a boy less than two years old with tuberous sclerosis and intractable seizures. The CDR3 runs from the conserved cysteine through the conserved F or W. The D gene is left open where the match is weak. Not all rows give a size; the values are once, few, many and, for expanded clones, a class.

cdr3_length	v_call	j_call	clone_size	d_call	cdr3_aa	cdr3_nt
12	TRBV28	TRBJ2-7	-	-	CASSLSTYEQYF	TGTGCCAGCAGTTTATCGACCTACGAGCAGTACTTC
16	TRBV5-6	TRBJ2-5	-	TRBD2	CASSPRLAGGQETQYF	TGTGCCAGCAGCCCCCGACTAGCGGGGGGTCAAGAGACCCAGTACTTC
15	TRBV7-6	TRBJ1-3	-	-	CASSLSTDSGNTIYF	TGTGCCAGCAGCTTGAGCACAGACTCTGGAAACACCATATATTTT
15	TRBV29-1	TRBJ2-7	-	TRBD1	CSVVGDRVLTYEQYF	TGCAGCGTTGTTGGGGACAGGGTCTTAACCTACGAGCAGTACTTC
18	TRBV11-2	TRBJ2-4	-	-	CASSLVWSRVGAKNIQYF	TGTGCCAGCAGCTTAGTTTGGTCGCGAGTGGGGGCCAAAAACATTCAGTACTTC
13	TRBV9	TRBJ1-4	-	-	CASSVVPNEKLFF	TGTGCCAGCAGCGTAGTGCCTAATGAAAAACTGTTTTTT
14	TRBV5-1	TRBJ1-1	-	-	CASSPEDPSTEAFF	TGCGCCAGCAGCCCCGAGGATCCAAGCACTGAAGCTTTCTTT
14	TRBV7-2	TRBJ2-3	-	-	CASSQNRGGPTQYF	TGTGCCAGCAGCCAAAACCGTGGGGGGCCCACGCAGTATTTT
16	TRBV30	TRBJ2-1	-	-	CAWSVIERSKGYEQFF	TGTGCCTGGAGTGTAATTGAGCGGTCAAAGGGCTATGAGCAGTTCTTC
18	TRBV27	TRBJ2-3	-	-	CASSLQGAIAGGTDTQYF	TGTGCCAGCAGTTTACAGGGGGCAATAGCGGGGGGCACAGATACGCAGTATTTT
13	TRBV30	TRBJ1-5	-	-	CAWSGVSNQPQHF	TGTGCCTGGAGTGGCGTAAGCAATCAGCCCCAGCATTTT
16	TRBV7-2	TRBJ2-1	-	-	CASSLDPGLHYNEQFF	TGTGCCAGCAGCTTAGATCCGGGACTCCACTACAATGAGCAGTTCTTC
19	TRBV24-1	TRBJ2-2	once	TRBD1	CATSGTRDRGFYGTGELFF	TGTGCCACCAGTGGGACCCGGGACAGGGGATTCTATGGGACCGGGGAGCTGTTTTTT
15	TRBV5-1	TRBJ2-7	-	-	CASSQPDRFAYEQYF	TGCGCCAGCAGCCAACCCGACAGGTTCGCCTACGAGCAGTACTTC
15	TRBV6-5	TRBJ1-2	-	TRBD1	CASSSPDRGLYGYTF	TGTGCCAGCAGTTCCCCGGACAGGGGGCTCTACGGCTACACCTTC
17	TRBV6-2/TRBV6-3	TRBJ1-1	-	-	CASSYSPYGGMNTEAFF	TGTGCCAGCAGTTACTCCCCCTACGGGGGAATGAACACTGAAGCTTTCTTT
18	TRBV24-1	TRBJ1-5	-	TRBD1	CATSGLKDRAVGYQPQHF	TGTGCCACCAGTGGTCTCAAGGACAGGGCCGTTGGGTATCAGCCCCAGCATTTT
11	TRBV11-2	TRBJ1-2	few	TRBD1	CATGTGEGYTF	TGTGCCACCGGGACAGGGGAAGGCTACACCTTC
14	TRBV5-4	TRBJ2-7	once	TRBD2	CASSLVGGAYEQYF	TGTGCCAGCAGCTTGGTGGGAGGGGCCTACGAGCAGTACTTC
15	TRBV25-1	TRBJ2-1	-	TRBD2	CASENSGTSGRGQFF	TGTGCCAGCGAGAATAGCGGGACTAGCGGGAGGGGGCAGTTCTTC
11	TRBV5-8	TRBJ1-2	-	-	CASSWGYGYTF	TGTGCCAGCAGCTGGGGCTATGGCTACACCTTC
17	TRBV7-9	TRBJ2-3	once	-	CASSSLTSSHPTDTQYF	TGTGCCAGCAGCTCCCTCACCTCTTCCCACCCCACAGATACGCAGTATTTT
15	TRBV5-6	TRBJ2-7	once	TRBD2	CASSSGLAGVYEQYF	TGTGCCAGCAGCTCTGGACTAGCGGGAGTTTACGAGCAGTACTTC
15	TRBV4-1	TRBJ1-1	-	-	CASSQWLSLARRAFF	TGCGCCAGCAGCCAATGGCTGTCCCTGGCCAGGAGGGCTTTCTTT
18	TRBV5-1	TRBJ2-7	-	TRBD1	CASSAGQGIGRSSYEQYF	TGCGCCAGCAGCGCCGGACAGGGAATCGGAAGGAGCTCCTACGAGCAGTACTTC
19	TRBV2	TRBJ2-1	few	TRBD2	CASSERTSGRVVTYNEQFF	TGTGCCAGCAGTGAACGGACTAGCGGGAGGGTCGTTACCTACAATGAGCAGTTCTTC
16	TRBV7-9	TRBJ2-7	few	-	CASSLVRAGNAYEQYF	TGTGCCAGCAGCTTAGTAAGGGCAGGGAATGCCTACGAGCAGTACTTC
18	TRBV6-1	TRBJ1-2	-	-	CASSEAGRLLRRDYGYTF	TGTGCCAGCAGTGAAGCGGGCAGGTTACTTCGTCGGGACTATGGCTACACCTTC
18	TRBV7-2	TRBJ2-4	-	-	CASSPWTASLLAKNIQYF	TGTGCCAGCAGCCCCTGGACAGCAAGCTTACTAGCCAAAAACATTCAGTACTTC
13	TRBV15	TRBJ1-1	-	-	CATSRNQGTEAFF	TGTGCCACCAGCAGGAATCAGGGCACTGAAGCTTTCTTT
15	TRBV5-1	TRBJ2-1	-	TRBD2	CASSLAGGAYNEQFF	TGCGCCAGCAGCTTAGCGGGGGGTGCGTACAATGAGCAGTTCTTC
16	TRBV7-2	TRBJ1-2	-	TRBD1	CASSPVSGTGARGYTF	TGTGCCAGCAGCCCCGTTTCGGGGACAGGGGCTCGGGGCTACACCTTC
18	TRBV28	TRBJ1-2	-	-	CASTLGSGGALDNYGYTF	TGTGCCAGCACTTTAGGGTCGGGGGGCGCGTTGGATAACTATGGCTACACCTTC
15	TRBV18	TRBJ2-3	-	TRBD1	CASSRGQDGVDTQYF	TGTGCCAGCTCACGAGGACAGGATGGAGTAGATACGCAGTATTTT
15	TRBV6-1	TRBJ1-1	-	-	CASRATGWANTEAFF	TGTGCCAGCAGGGCCACAGGGTGGGCGAACACTGAAGCTTTCTTT
13	TRBV4-1	TRBJ2-7	-	-	CASSQANRDEQYF	TGCGCCAGCAGCCAAGCCAACAGGGACGAGCAGTACTTC
15	TRBV19	TRBJ2-2	once	TRBD2	CASTSGGANTGELFF	TGTGCCAGTACTAGCGGGGGGGCGAACACCGGGGAGCTGTTTTTT
15	TRBV11-3	TRBJ1-1	-	TRBD1	CASTNPGQVNTEAFF	TGTGCCAGCACGAATCCGGGACAGGTGAACACTGAAGCTTTCTTT
15	TRBV30	TRBJ2-1	-	TRBD2	CAWSPGTSGLNEQFF	TGTGCCTGGAGCCCCGGGACTAGCGGGCTAAATGAGCAGTTCTTC
16	TRBV18	TRBJ2-2	-	-	CASSRKGQKKAGELFF	TGTGCCAGCTCGCGTAAAGGACAGAAAAAGGCCGGGGAGCTGTTTTTT
13	TRBV10-3	TRBJ1-1	once	TRBD1	CAIRETGDTEAFF	TGTGCCATCAGGGAGACAGGGGACACTGAAGCTTTCTTT
13	TRBV30	TRBJ1-1	-	-	CAWISRGGTEAFF	TGTGCCTGGATCTCTCGGGGGGGGACTGAAGCTTTCTTT
16	TRBV27	TRBJ1-4	once	TRBD1	CASSTETGDTNEKLFF	TGTGCCAGCAGTACAGAGACAGGGGACACCAATGAAAAACTGTTTTTT
13	TRBV24-1	TRBJ1-5	once	-	CATSAGGGRPQHF	TGTGCCACCAGTGCCGGGGGAGGACGGCCCCAGCATTTT
12	TRBV29-1	TRBJ2-3	-	-	CSVQPGSDTQYF	TGCAGCGTTCAACCTGGCTCAGATACGCAGTATTTT
21	TRBV4-1	TRBJ1-4	-	-	CASSQEGLRHAAHATNEKLFF	TGCGCCAGCAGCCAAGAAGGTCTCCGTCATGCAGCCCATGCAACTAATGAAAAACTGTTTTTT
14	TRBV6-5	TRBJ2-3	-	TRBD2	CASTRGGGTDTQYF	TGTGCCAGCACCCGGGGGGGCGGAACAGATACGCAGTATTTT
14	TRBV4-1	TRBJ1-2	-	-	CASSPPGVGYGYTF	TGCGCCAGCAGCCCCCCAGGGGTAGGCTATGGCTACACCTTC
15	TRBV27	TRBJ1-6	-	-	CASSPRRGSPQPLHF	TGTGCCAGCAGTCCGCGGCGGGGTTCCCCTCAACCCCTCCACTTT
15	TRBV11-3	TRBJ2-7	once	-	CASSLFGVPTYEQYF	TGTGCCAGCAGCTTATTCGGGGTCCCCACCTACGAGCAGTACTTC
15	TRBV9	TRBJ2-1	-	TRBD2	CASSVGSGAQNEQFF	TGTGCCAGCAGCGTAGGAAGCGGGGCCCAAAATGAGCAGTTCTTC
17	TRBV5-4	TRBJ1-5	-	TRBD1	CASSVRDRGRGNQPQHF	TGTGCCAGCAGCGTCCGGGACAGGGGGCGCGGCAATCAGCCCCAGCATTTT
14	TRBV6-5	TRBJ1-4	-	-	CASSIGFTNEKLFF	TGTGCCAGCAGTATAGGGTTTACTAATGAAAAACTGTTTTTT
15	TRBV5-1	TRBJ1-1	-	TRBD1	CASSRELTGGTEAFF	TGCGCCAGCAGCAGAGAGCTGACAGGGGGCACTGAAGCTTTCTTT